This T cell receptor beta chain was identified in a study of blood T cell repertoires in COVID-19. Study information: There were acute and convalescent COVID-19 samples, and they came from the United States, Italy and Spain. The cDNA or gDNA used as material had been derived from T cells, B-cell-depleted T cells, or PBMCs.

In the source study's methods: Estimation of nucleated cell counts was performed using reference gene primer amplification. Sequencing was performed with immunoSEQ multiplex PCR; in TCRdb, only in-frame clones are kept and a portion is missing. That table furnishes V, J and clone size, whereas the DNA furnished D and trimming. The data contain about 380,000 clones, more than 70% of them singletons. Two consecutive negative NP/OP PCR tests, clearance, or resolved symptoms defined Cohort 3 recovery. CDR3 length equals 19 residues. Germline CDR1 is MNHNS and CDR2 is SASEGT. V trimming: 2 bases; J trimming: 0 bases; junction bases outside the gene matches: 12.

Sequenced input: PBMCs or T cells enriched from blood (not recorded which). This clonotype was sampled from a woman aged 18-29 years who had recovered from COVID-19. The V call is TRBV6-1, the J call TRBJ1-5; 8 bases match TRBD1. Here the CDR3 DNA reads TGTGCCAGCAGTGAAATGCGACAGGGGCTAGGCCGTAGCAATCAGCCCCAGCATTTT. This codes for CASSEMRQGLGRSNQPQHF.